This T cell receptor (beta chain) emerged from a study of T cell responses to AZD1222 COVID-19 vaccine. Method: immunoSEQ multiplex PCR; TCRdb's copy keeps in-frame clones and lacks some. The sample contains some 50,000 clones, approximately 90% of which appear only once. The CDR3 loop spans 16 amino acids. The ends lost 0 bases at V and 2 bases at J; junction bases unmatched: 2. CDR1 is MNHEY and CDR2 is SVGEGT in the germline V gene. The source of this sequence is an adult who received the AZD1222 COVID-19 vaccine. J is TRBJ2-3 and V is TRBV6-2 or TRBV6-3; 10 bases are shared with TRBD2. The sample in question was peripheral blood, obtained 28 days after the second AZD1222 dose. CDR3 amino acids: CASSYSLAGTTDTQYF. The CDR3 DNA follows: TGTGCCAGCAGTTACTCACTAGCGGGGACCACAGATACGCAGTATTTT.